This TCR beta chain derives from a study of shared clonotypes between healthy human individuals (TCRdb year 2020). Background for the entire study: The cohort included three men and two women between 18 and 49 years of age. Per donor, three plates each were used for CD4 naive and CD4 memory, two for CD8 naive, and one for CD8 memory. Libraries were prepared and TCR repertoires were sequenced by different laboratories using diverse techniques, in order to increase sequencing depth and limit assay-specific biases. Between about 0.85 and 9.5 billion PBMCs per donor were obtained by leukapheresis. The study deeply sequenced blood TCR repertoires of about 5 healthy adults to estimate repertoire size and the extent of clonotype sharing between individuals. On the study overall, not on this receptor specifically: Clonotypes shared by all four sorted-subset donors showed higher generation probabilities than non-shared clonotypes. Because the study included a small number of donors, the genetic and exposure-history diversity represented was limited. Larger estimated clonotype richness was generally found for naive subsets than for memory subsets. Even with the large sequencing depth, rarefaction of the sorted-subset datasets indicated that sequencing was incomplete. Sampling was limited to blood, and TCR repertoires in tissue likely differ from TCR repertoires in blood. Sharing across a handful of donors was observed for about 5% of naive CD4, over 3% of naive CD8, roughly 2.4% of memory CD4, and about 0.4% of memory CD8 clonotypes. Based on pairwise subsampling, the degree of clonotype sharing among donors was expected to be affected by sequencing depth.

A remark on this clone: Its antigen is unknown. Per-nucleotide qualities are absent, and no much larger clonotype sits a single base away.

Using the deep immunoSEQ assay, multiplex PCR amplified TCR CDR3 regions from genomic DNA. For each cell subset, the extracted genomic DNA was distributed evenly across all wells of several immunoSEQ 96-well plates, and each plate served as one replicate. For sorted subsets, around 0.2 ug genomic DNA, equal to tens of thousands of T cell genomes, was loaded into each replicate PCR. Purified libraries were quantified with a Qubit 3.0 fluorometer, sized on a Bioanalyzer 2100, and re-quantified with the KAPA Library Quantification kit. Each immunoSEQ 96-well plate was sequenced on its own single-read 150-cycle Illumina NextSeq 550 flow cell. The authors' pipeline ran thus. Because only junctional sequences without quality scores were contained in the immunoSEQ output, filtering matching that applied to full-length reads could not be performed. To assign V/J genes and CDR3, sequences were annotated against IMGT germline references using PyIR, a Python wrapper for IgBLAST v1.9. Any read was removed if the V/J assignment was weak (E-value above 1e-6), the CDR3 was missing, or the read contained stop codons, out-of-frame junctions, or ambiguous translated residues. V3J clonotypes were defined as sequences sharing an identical inferred V gene, J gene, and CDR3 amino acid sequence. To compute the percentage overlap between repertoires, the number of shared unique clonotypes was divided by the size of the smaller repertoire. RTK rarefaction, the Chao1 estimator, and Recon v2.1 estimates of unobserved clonotypes were used to assess repertoire richness. Generation probabilities for all TCRbeta clonotypes obtained by the gDNA method from a few donors were computed using OLGA. The clones in this table, taken by TCRdb from immuneACCESS, are in-frame only. Not every clone is retained; where verified, under half of the shortfall comes from an unresolved V gene, and the cause of the rest is unknown. The V and J calls and clone size were taken over from that table, and D and trimming were inferred from the DNA. The sample table holds about 2.1 million clones, of which roughly 95% were seen once. The ten most abundant clones make up about 1.7% of the sample.

The CDR3 runs 12 amino acids, cysteine and phenylalanine included. Only the CDR3 DNA is retained, 36 bases long and in frame from the first base. In the germline V gene (reference sequence), CDR1 corresponds to SEHNR and CDR2 to FQNEAQ. V and J lose 3 bases and 8 bases, and a span of 8 bases separates them. CD8 naive samples were obtained by positive selection for CCR7 among CD45RO-negative cells, yielding a CD45RA+CCR7+ population from which TemRA cells were excluded. Donors were healthy HIV-negative adults with no recently reported acute infections or vaccinations. All donors were Caucasian adults living in Nashville, Tennessee, USA. Blood was obtained by leukapheresis, after which PBMCs were separated by Ficoll-Histopaque density gradient centrifugation and cryopreserved in liquid nitrogen vapor phase. Purity and quantity of every magnetically sorted T cell population were checked by analytical flow cytometry. Genomic DNA was isolated from every sorted fraction and measured by UV absorbance on a Nanodrop 2000c.

Sample: naive CD8+ T cells from PBMCs. In the paper's terms, the cell subset or site label means: CD45RA+CCR7+. This clonotype was sampled from a young man in good health. Some clones in this sample may be carry-over from other donors' samples. The sequence links TRBV7-9 to TRBJ2-1; confidence is insufficient to name the D gene. CDR3 loop: CASSLSEHEQFF. The bases read TGTGCCAGCAGCTTGTCCGAGCATGAGCAGTTCTTC.